The source of this T cell receptor beta chain is a study of blood T cells in healthy people across ages. Healthy Russian Caucasian donors spanned ages about 6 to 95 years. A second PCR, run for roughly 7 to 12 cycles, used a sample-barcoded 5' primer plus a J-beta primer mix. TCRdb analysed the 5' RACE reads with MiXCR anew, one entry per CDR3 protein. Among about 640,000 distinct CDR3 sequences listed, roughly three fifths were seen once. The sequencing input was blood. The clonotype comes from a man aged 60 to 69 in good health.

Written as DNA, the CDR3 is TGTGCCAGCAGTGAGGGACAGGGGGCCCTCTACACCTTC. Its translation: CASSEGQGALYTF. This chain links TRBV2 with TRBJ1-2; TRBD1 agrees at 12 bases. This CDR3 has 13 residues. V lost 3 bases and J lost 10; bases outside the gene matches: 3. Germline values: CDR1 SNHLY, CDR2 FYNNEI.